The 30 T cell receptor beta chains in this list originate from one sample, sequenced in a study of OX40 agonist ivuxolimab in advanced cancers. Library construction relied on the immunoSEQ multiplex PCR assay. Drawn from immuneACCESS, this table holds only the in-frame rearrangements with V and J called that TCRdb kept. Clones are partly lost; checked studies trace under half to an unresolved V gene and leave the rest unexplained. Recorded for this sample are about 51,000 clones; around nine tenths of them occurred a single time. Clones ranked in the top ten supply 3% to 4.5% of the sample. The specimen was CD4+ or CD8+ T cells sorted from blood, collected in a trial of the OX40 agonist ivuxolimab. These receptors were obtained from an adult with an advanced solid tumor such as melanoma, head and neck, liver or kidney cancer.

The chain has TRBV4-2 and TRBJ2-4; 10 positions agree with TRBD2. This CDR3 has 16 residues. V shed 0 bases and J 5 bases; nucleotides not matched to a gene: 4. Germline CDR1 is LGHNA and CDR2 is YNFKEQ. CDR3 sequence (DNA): TGTGCCAGCAGCCAAGAGTCAACTAGCGGGGAAAACATTCAGTACTTC. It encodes CASSQESTSGENIQYF.

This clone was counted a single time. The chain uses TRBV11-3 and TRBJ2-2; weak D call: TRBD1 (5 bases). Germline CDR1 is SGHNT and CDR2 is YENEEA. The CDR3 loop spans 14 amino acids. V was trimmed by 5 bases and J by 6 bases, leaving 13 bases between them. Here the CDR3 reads CASSPRVGPGELFF. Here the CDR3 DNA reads TGTGCCAGCAGCCCCAGGGTCGGGCCCGGGGAGCTGTTTTTT.

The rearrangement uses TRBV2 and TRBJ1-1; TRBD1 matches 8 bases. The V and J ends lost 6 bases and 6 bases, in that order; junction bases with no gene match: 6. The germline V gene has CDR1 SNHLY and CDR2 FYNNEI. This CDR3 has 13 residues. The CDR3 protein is CASSNGQGAEAFF. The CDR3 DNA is TGTGCCAGCAGCAATGGACAGGGCGCTGAAGCTTTCTTT. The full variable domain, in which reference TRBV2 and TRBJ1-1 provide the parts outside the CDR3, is EPEVTQTPSHQVTQMGQEVILRCVPISNHLYFYWYRQILGQKVEFLVSFYNNEISEKSEIFDDQFSVERPDGSNFTLKIRSTKLEDSAMYFCASSNGQGAEAFFGQGTRLTVV.

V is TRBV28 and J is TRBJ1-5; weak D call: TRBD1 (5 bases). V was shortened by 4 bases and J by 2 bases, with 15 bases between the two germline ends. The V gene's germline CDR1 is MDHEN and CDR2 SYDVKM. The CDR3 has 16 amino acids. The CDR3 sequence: CASSSPGGGGNQPQHF. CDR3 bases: TGTGCCAGCAGTTCCCCGGGGGGTGGAGGCAATCAGCCCCAGCATTTT.

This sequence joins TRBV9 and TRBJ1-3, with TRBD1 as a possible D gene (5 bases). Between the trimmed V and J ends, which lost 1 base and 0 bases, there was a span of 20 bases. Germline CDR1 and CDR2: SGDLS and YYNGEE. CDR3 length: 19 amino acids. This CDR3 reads CASSVYSRAPNPSGNTIYF. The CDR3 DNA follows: TGTGCCAGCAGCGTATACTCCAGGGCCCCGAACCCCTCTGGAAACACCATATATTTT. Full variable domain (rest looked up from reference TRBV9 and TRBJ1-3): DSGVTQTPKHLITATGQRVTLRCSPRSGDLSVYWYQQSLDQGLQFLIQYYNGEERAKGNILERFSAQQFPDLHSELNLSSLELGDSALYFCASSVYSRAPNPSGNTIYFGEGSWLTVV.

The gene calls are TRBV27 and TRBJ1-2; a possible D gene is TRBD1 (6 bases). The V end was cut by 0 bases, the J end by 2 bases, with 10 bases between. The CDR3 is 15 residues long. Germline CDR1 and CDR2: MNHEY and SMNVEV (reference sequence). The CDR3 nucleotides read TGTGCCAGCAGTTTATCGACGGGGGCGAACTATGGCTACACCTTC. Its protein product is CASSLSTGANYGYTF.

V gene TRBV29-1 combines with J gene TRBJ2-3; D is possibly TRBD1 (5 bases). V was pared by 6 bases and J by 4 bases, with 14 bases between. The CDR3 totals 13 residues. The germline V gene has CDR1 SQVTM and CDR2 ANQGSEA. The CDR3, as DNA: TGCAGCGTACACCCGCAGGGTTCAGATACGCAGTATTTT. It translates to CSVHPQGSDTQYF.

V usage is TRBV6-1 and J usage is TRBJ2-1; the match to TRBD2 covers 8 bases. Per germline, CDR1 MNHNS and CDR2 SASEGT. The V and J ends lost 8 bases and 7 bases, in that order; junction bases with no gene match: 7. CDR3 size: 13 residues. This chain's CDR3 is CASVGTSTNEQFF. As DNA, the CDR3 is TGTGCCAGCGTAGGGACTAGTACTAATGAGCAGTTCTTC.

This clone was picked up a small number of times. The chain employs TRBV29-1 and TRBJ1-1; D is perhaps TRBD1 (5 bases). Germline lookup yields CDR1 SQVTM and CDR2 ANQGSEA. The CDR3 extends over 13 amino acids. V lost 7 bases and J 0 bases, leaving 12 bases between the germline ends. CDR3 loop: CSGGRGMNTEAFF. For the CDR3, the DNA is TGCAGCGGCGGTCGGGGGATGAACACTGAAGCTTTCTTT.

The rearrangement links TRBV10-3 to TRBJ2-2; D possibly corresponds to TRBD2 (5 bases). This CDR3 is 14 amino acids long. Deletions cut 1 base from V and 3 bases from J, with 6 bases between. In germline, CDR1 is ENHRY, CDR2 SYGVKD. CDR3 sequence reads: CAISEFGDTGELFF. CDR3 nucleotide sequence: TGTGCCATCAGTGAGTTCGGGGACACCGGGGAGCTGTTTTTT.

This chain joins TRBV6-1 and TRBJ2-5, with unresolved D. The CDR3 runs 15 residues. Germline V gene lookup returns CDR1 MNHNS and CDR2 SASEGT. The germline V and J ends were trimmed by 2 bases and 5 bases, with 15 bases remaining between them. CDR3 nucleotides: TGTGCCAGCAGTGAAAATCGGGCCTTACTGGAGACCCAGTACTTC. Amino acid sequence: CASSENRALLETQYF.

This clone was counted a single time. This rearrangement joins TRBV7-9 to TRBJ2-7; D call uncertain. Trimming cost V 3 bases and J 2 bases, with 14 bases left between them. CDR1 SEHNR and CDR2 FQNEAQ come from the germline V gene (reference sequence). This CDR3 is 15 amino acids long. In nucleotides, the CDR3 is TGTGCCAGCAGCTTTCCGGGCGAACCGGCCTACGAGCAGTACTTC. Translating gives CASSFPGEPAYEQYF.

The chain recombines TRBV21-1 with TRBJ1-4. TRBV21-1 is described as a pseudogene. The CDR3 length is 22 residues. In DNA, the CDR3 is TGTGCCAGCAGCAAAGGGGGACCCGCCGACACCAAAAAAGCCCTTTGGCATGAAAAACTGTTTTTT. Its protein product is CASSKGGPADTKKALWHEKLFF.

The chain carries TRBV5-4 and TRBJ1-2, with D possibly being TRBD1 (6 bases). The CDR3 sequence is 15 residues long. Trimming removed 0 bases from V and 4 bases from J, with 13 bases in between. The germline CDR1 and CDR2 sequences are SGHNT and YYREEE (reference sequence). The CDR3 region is CASSLGQGRVYGYTF. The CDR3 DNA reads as TGTGCCAGCAGCTTGGGTCAGGGGAGAGTCTATGGCTACACCTTC.

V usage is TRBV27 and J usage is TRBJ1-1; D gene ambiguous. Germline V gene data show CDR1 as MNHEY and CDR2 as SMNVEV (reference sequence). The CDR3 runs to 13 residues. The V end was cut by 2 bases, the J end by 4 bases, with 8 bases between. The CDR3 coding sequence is TGTGCCAGCAGTTTAACTTCCCGCACTGAAGCTTTCTTT. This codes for CASSLTSRTEAFF.

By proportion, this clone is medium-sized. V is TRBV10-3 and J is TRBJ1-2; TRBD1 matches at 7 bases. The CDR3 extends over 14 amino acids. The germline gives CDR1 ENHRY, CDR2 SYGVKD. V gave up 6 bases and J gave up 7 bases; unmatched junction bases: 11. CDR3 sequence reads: CAISATGDEGGYTF. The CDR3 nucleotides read TGTGCCATCAGCGCTACAGGGGACGAGGGTGGCTACACCTTC.

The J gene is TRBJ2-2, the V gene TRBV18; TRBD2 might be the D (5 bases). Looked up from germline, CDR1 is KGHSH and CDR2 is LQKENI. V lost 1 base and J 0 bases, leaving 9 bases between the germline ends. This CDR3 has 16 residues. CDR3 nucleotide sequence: TGTGCCAGCTCACCACTTCGGGGTGCGAACACCGGGGAGCTGTTTTTT. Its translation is CASSPLRGANTGELFF. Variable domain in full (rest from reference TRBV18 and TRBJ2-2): NAGVMQNPRHLVRRRGQEARLRCSPMKGHSHVYWYRQLPEEGLKFMVYLQKENIIDESGMPKERFSAEFPKEGPSILRIQQVVRGDSAAYFCASSPLRGANTGELFFGEGSRLTVL.

CDR3 residues: CASSERTGTENSPLHF. The CDR3 nucleotides are TGCGCCAGCAGCGAACGGACCGGGACAGAGAATTCACCCCTCCACTTT. The chain recombines TRBV5-1 with TRBJ1-6, with 7 bases matching TRBD1. From germline, CDR1 is SGHRS and CDR2 YFSETQ. V lost 4 bases, J lost 7 bases, and 11 bases stayed unmatched. The CDR3 consists of 16 residues. Variable domain in full (rest from reference TRBV5-1 and TRBJ1-6): KAGVTQTPRYLIKTRGQQVTLSCSPISGHRSVSWYQQTPGQGLQFLFEYFSETQRNKGNFPGRFSGRQFSNSRSEMNVSTLELGDSALYLCASSERTGTENSPLHFGNGTRLTVT.

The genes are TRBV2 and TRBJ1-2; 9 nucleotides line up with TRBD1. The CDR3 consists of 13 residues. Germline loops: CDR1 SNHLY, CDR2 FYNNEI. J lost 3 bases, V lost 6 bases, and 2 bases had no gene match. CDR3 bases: TGTGCCAGCAGACGGGACAGGGACTATGGCTACACCTTC. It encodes CASRRDRDYGYTF.

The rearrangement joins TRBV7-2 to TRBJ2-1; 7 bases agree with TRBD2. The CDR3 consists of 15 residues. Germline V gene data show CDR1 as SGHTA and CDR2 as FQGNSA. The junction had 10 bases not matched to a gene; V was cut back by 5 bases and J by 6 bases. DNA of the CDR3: TGTGCCAGCAGCGCTGAACTAGCGCGGGGCAATGAGCAGTTCTTC. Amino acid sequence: CASSAELARGNEQFF.

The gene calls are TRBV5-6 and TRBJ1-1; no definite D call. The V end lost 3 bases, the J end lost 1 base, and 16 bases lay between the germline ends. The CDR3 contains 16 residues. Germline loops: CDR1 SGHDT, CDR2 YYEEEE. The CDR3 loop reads CASSSKKIWSNTEAFF. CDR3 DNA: TGTGCCAGCAGCTCGAAAAAAATCTGGTCGAACACTGAAGCTTTCTTT.

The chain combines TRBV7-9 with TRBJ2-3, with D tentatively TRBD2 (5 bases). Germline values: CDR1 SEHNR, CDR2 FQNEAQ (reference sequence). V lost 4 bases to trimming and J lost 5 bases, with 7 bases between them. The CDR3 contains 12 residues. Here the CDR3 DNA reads TGTGCCAGCAGCTCTGCGGGAGATACGCAGTATTTT. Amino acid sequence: CASSSAGDTQYF. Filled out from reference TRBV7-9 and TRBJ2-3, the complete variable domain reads DTGVSQNPRHKITKRGQNVTFRCDPISEHNRLYWYRQTLGQGPEFLTYFQNEAQLEKSRLLSDRFSAERPKGSFSTLEIQRTEQGDSAMYLCASSSAGDTQYFGPGTRLTVL.

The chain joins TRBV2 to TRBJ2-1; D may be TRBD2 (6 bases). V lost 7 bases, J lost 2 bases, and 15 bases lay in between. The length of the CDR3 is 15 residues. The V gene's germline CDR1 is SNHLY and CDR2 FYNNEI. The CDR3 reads CASNLGPSAYNEQFF. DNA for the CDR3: TGTGCCAGCAACCTGGGCCCTAGCGCCTACAATGAGCAGTTCTTC.

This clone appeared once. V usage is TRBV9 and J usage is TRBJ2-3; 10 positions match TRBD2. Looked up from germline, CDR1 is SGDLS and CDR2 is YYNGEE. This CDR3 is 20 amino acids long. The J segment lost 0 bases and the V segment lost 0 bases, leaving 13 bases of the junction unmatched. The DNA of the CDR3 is TGTGCCAGCAGCGTAGGGGCTAGCGGGGGATTGACGGCTAGCACAGATACGCAGTATTTT. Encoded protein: CASSVGASGGLTASTDTQYF.

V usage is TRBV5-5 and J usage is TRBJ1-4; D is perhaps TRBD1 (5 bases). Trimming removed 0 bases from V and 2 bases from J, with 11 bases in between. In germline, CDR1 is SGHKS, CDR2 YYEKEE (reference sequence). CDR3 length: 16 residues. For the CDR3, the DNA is TGTGCCAGCAGCTTGGCGTCGGGGGGGACTAATGAAAAACTGTTTTTT. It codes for CASSLASGGTNEKLFF.

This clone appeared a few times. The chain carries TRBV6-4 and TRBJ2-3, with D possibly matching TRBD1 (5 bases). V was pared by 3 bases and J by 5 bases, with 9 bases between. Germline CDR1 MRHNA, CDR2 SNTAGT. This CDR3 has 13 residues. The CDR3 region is CASSELRGDTQYF. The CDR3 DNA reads TGTGCCAGCAGTGAATTAAGGGGAGATACGCAGTATTTT.

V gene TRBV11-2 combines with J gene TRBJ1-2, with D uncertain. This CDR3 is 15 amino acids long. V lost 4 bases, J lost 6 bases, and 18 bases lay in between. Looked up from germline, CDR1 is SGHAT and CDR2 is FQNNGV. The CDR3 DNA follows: TGTGCCAGCAGCTCACAGCTGAGGGAGGCGCATGGCTACACCTTC. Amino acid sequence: CASSSQLREAHGYTF.

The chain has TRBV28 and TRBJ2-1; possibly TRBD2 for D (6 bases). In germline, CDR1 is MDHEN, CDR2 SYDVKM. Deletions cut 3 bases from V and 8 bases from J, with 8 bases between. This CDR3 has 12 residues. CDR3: CASSFRGYEQFF. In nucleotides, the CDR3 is TGTGCCAGCAGTTTCCGGGGGTATGAGCAGTTCTTC.

This CDR3 is CASSHASGGANIQYF. CDR3 bases: TGCGCCAGCAGCCACGCTAGCGGGGGGGCTAACATTCAGTACTTC. J is TRBJ2-4 and V is TRBV4-1; 12 nucleotides match TRBD2. Per the germline V gene, CDR1 is MGHRA and CDR2 is YSYEKL. CDR3 length equals 15 residues. Losses at the gene ends were 3 bases for V and 7 bases for J; bases not matched to a gene: 4.

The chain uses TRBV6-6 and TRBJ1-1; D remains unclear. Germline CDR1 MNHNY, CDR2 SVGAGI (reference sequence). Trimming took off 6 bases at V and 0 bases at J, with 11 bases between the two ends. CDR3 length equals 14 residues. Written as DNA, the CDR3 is TGTGCCAGCAGACCGCGCATGATGAACACTGAAGCTTTCTTT. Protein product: CASRPRMMNTEAFF.